This T cell receptor beta chain stems from a study of blood T cell repertoires in COVID-19. Study-level information: Sites in the United States, Italy and Spain provided acute and convalescent COVID-19 samples.

Many counts were recorded for this clone. Authors' methods: Cell counts per sample came from amplifying reference gene primers. Data came from immunoSEQ multiplex PCR; TCRdb stores just in-frame clones and leaves some out. The V and J calls and clone size come from that table; D and trimming were worked out from the DNA. Counted here are about 430,000 clones, roughly 90% occurring once; the ten biggest clones make up roughly 1.4%. Trimming left V 7 bases short and J 7 bases short, with 16 bases between. CDR3 length: 13 amino acids. The TCR sequence derives from a young woman who had been exposed to COVID-19. V and J are TRBV12-3 or TRBV12-4 and TRBJ1-1, with D possibly TRBD1 on 6 matching bases. The sequencing input was PBMCs or T cells enriched from blood (not recorded which). Here the CDR3 reads CASITGTLSEAFF. The DNA of the CDR3 is TGTGCCAGCATTACAGGGACACTCAGTGAAGCTTTCTTT.